Detailed here is one TCR beta chain. Its antigen is currently unknown. V was pared by 1 base and J by 6 bases, with 3 bases of the junction left unmatched. Germline loops: CDR1 LNHDA, CDR2 SQIVND (reference sequence). The CDR3 covers 15 residues. This specimen belongs to a study of graft-versus-host responses after intestinal transplantation. TCRdb's table, derived via immunoSEQ multiplex PCR, lists solely in-frame clones and lacks some. The repertoire has around 54,000 clones, about 89% of them found once; the top ten carry less than 6%. The study's findings and limits: Marrow from the recipient contained GvH clones, some of which had appeared first in ileum or blood.

The sample in question was PBMCs, obtained 650 to 690 days after intestinal transplant. This receptor was taken from a human patient who received an intestinal transplant, so some T cells may come from the graft donor. The gene calls are TRBV19 and TRBJ1-6; 7 positions agree with TRBD1. CDR3 region: CASSIGQGTNSPLHF. The CDR3 coding sequence is TGTGCCAGTAGTATAGGACAGGGAACTAATTCACCCCTCCACTTT.